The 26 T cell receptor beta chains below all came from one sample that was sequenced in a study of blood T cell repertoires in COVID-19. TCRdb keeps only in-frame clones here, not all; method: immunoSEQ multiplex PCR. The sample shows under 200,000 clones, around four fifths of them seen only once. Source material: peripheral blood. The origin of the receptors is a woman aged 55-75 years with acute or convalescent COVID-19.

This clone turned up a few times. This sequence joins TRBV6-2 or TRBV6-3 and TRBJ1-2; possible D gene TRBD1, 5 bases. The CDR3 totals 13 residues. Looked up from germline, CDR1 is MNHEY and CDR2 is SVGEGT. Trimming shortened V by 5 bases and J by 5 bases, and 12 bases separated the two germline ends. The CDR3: CASSLQAGYGYTF. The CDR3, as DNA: TGTGCCAGCAGTCTACAGGCTGGGTATGGCTACACCTTC.

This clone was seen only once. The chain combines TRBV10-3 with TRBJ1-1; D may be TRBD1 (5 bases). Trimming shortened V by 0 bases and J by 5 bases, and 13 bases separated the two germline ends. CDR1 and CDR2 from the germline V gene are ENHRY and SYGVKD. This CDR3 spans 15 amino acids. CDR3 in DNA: TGTGCCATCAGTGAGTCGATGGGCAGGGAAACTGAAGCTTTCTTT. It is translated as CAISESMGRETEAFF.

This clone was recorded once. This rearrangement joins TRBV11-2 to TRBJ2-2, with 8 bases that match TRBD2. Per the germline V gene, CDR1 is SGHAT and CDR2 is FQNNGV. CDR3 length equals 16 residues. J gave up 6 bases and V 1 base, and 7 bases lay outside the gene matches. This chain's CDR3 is CASSLVSAGGPGELFF. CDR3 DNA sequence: TGTGCCAGCAGCTTAGTATCCGCGGGGGGCCCCGGGGAGCTGTTTTTT.

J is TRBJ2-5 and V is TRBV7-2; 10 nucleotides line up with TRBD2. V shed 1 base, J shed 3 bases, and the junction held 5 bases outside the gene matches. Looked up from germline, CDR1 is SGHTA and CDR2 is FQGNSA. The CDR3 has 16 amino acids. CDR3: CASSLVSGGAEETQYF. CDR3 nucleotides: TGTGCCAGCAGCTTAGTCAGCGGGGGGGCCGAAGAGACCCAGTACTTC. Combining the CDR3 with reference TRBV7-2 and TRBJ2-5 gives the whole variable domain GAGVSQSPSNKVTEKGKDVELRCDPISGHTALYWYRQSLGQGLEFLIYFQGNSAPDKSGLPSDRFSAERTGGSVSTLTIQRTQQEDSAVYLCASSLVSGGAEETQYFGPGTRLLVL.

CDR3 nucleotide sequence: TGCGCCAGCAGCTCGGGACAGGGGTATGGCTACACCTTC. This encodes CASSSGQGYGYTF. The chain recombines TRBV5-1 with TRBJ1-2; TRBD1 agrees at 10 bases. The CDR3 covers 13 residues. Germline CDR1 is SGHRS and CDR2 is YFSETQ. The J segment lost 5 bases and the V segment lost 3 bases, leaving 1 base of the junction unmatched.

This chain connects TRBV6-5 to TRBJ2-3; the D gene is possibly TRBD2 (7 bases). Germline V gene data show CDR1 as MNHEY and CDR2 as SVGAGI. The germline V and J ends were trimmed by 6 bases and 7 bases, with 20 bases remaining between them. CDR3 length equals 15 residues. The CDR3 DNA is TGTGCCAGCAGCCCCGTTTCGGGGGGCTTAAATACGCAGTATTTT. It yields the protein CASSPVSGGLNTQYF.

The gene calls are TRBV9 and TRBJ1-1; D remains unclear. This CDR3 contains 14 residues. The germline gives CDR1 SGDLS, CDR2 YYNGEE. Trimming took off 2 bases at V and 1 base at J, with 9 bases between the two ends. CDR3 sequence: CASSVNTRNTEAFF. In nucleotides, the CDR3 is TGTGCCAGCAGCGTGAACACCCGGAACACTGAAGCTTTCTTT.

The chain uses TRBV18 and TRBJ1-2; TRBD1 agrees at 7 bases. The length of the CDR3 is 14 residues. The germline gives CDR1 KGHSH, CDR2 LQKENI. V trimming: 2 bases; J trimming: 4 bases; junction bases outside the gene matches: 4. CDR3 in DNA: TGTGCCAGCTCACCAGAAGGGACAGCCTATGGCTACACCTTC. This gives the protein CASSPEGTAYGYTF.

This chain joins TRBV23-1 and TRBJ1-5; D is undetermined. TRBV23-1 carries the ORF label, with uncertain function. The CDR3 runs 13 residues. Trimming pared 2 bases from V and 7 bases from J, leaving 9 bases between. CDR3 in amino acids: CASSQGPVQPQHF. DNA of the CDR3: TGCGCCAGCAGTCAAGGCCCTGTGCAGCCCCAGCATTTT.

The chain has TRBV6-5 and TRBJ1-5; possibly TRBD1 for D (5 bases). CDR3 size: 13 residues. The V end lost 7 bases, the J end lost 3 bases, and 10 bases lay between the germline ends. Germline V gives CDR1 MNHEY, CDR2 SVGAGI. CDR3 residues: CASTPGLNQPQHF. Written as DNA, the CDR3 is TGTGCCAGCACCCCGGGACTCAATCAGCCCCAGCATTTT.

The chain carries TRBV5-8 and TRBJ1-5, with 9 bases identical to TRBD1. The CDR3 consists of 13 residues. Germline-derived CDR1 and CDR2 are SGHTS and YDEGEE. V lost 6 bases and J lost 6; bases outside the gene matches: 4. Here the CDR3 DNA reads TGTGCCAGCACCGACAGGGGGAGTCAGCCCCAGCATTTT. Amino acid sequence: CASTDRGSQPQHF. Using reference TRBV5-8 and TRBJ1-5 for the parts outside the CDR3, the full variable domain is EAGVTQSPTHLIKTRGQQATLRCSPISGHTSVYWYQQALGLGLQFLLWYDEGEERNRGNFPPRFSGRQFPNYSSELNVNALELEDSALYLCASTDRGSQPQHFGDGTRLSIL.

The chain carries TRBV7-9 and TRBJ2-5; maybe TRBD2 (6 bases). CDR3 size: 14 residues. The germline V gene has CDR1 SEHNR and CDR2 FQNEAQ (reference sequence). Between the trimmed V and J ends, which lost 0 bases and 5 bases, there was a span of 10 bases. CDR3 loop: CASSLAGGHETQYF. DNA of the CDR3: TGTGCCAGCAGCTTAGCCGGGGGTCATGAGACCCAGTACTTC.

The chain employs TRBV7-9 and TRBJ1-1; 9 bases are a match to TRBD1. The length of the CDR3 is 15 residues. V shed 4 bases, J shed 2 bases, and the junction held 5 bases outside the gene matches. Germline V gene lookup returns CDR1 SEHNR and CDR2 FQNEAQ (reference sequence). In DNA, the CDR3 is TGTGCCAGCAGCTCCTGGACAGGGGATAACACTGAAGCTTTCTTT. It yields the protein CASSSWTGDNTEAFF.

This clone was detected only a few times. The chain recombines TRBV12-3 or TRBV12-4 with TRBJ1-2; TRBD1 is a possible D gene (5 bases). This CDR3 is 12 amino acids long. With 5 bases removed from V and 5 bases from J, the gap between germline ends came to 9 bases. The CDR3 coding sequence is TGTGCCAGCAGTCCATCAGGGTATGGCTACACCTTC. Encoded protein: CASSPSGYGYTF.

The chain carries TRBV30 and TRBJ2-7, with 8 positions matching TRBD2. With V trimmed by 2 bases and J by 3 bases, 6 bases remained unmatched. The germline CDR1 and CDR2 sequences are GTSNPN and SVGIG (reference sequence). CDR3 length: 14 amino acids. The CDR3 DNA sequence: TGTGCCTGGAGTAGGCGCGGGGGGTACTACGAGCAGTACTTC. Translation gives CAWSRRGGYYEQYF.

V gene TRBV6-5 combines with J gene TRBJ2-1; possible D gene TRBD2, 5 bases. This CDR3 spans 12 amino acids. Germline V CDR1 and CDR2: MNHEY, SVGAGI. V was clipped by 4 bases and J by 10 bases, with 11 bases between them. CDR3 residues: CASSSLAGEQFF. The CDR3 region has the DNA TGTGCCAGCAGTTCCCTAGCCGGGGAGCAGTTCTTC.

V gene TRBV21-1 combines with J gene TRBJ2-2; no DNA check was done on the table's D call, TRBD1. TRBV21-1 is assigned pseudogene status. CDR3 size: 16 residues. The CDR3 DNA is TGTGCCAGCAGTCTCGGACAGGGTCCTGCCACCGGGGAGCTGTTTTTT. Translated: CASSLGQGPATGELFF.

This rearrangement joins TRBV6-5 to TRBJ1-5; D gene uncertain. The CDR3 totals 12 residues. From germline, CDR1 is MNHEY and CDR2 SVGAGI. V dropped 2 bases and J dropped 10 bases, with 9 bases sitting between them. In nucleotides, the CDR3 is TGTGCCAGCAGTTACAGGCAGACACCCCAGCATTTT. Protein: CASSYRQTPQHF.

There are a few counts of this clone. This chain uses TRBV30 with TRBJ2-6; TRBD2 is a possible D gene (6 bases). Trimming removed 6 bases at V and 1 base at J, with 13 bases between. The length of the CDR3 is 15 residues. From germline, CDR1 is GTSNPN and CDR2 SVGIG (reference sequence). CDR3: CACSHGGSGANVLTF. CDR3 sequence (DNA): TGTGCCTGTTCTCATGGGGGGTCTGGGGCCAACGTCCTGACTTTC.

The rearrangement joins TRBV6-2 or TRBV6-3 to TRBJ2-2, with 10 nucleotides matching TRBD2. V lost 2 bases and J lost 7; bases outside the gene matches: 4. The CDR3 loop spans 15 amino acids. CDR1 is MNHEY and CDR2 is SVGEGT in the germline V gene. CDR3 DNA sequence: TGTGCCAGCAGTTACCAGGGACTAGCGATCGGGGAGCTGTTTTTT. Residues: CASSYQGLAIGELFF.

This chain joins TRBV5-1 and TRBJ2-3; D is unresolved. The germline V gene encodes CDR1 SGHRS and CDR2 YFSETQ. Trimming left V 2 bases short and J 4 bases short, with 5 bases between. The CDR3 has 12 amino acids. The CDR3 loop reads CASSFAADTQYF. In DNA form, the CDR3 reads TGCGCCAGCAGCTTCGCGGCAGATACGCAGTATTTT.

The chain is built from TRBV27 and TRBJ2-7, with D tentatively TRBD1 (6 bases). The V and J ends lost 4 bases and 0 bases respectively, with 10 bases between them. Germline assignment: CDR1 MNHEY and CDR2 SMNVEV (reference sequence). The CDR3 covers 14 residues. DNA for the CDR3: TGTGCCAGCAGTTCCCGACAGGCCTCCTACGAGCAGTACTTC. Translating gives CASSSRQASYEQYF.

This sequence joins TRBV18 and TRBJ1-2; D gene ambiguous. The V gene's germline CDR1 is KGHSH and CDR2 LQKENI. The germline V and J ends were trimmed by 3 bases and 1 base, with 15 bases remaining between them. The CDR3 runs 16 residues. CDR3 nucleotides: TGTGCCAGCTCACCGTCAACGGTATCGGGTAACTATGGCTACACCTTC. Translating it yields CASSPSTVSGNYGYTF.

Here the CDR3 DNA reads TGCGCCAGCAGCCAACTTACCGGGACAGGTAATGAAAAACTGTTTTTT. Protein sequence: CASSQLTGTGNEKLFF. The chain uses TRBV4-1 and TRBJ1-4, with 8 positions matching TRBD1. The CDR3 runs to 16 residues. Germline CDR1 and CDR2: MGHRA and YSYEKL. V gave up 2 bases and J gave up 4 bases; unmatched junction bases: 6.

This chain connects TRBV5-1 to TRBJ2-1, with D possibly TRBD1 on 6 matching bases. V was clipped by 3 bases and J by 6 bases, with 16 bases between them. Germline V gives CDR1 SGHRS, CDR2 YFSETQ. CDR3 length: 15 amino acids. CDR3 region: CASSSQTPGANEQFF. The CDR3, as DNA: TGCGCCAGCAGCTCCCAGACCCCAGGGGCCAATGAGCAGTTCTTC.

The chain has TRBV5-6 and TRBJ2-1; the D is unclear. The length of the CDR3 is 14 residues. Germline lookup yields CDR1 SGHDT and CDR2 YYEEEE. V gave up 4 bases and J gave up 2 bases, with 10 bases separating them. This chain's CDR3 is CASSVNRAYNEQFF. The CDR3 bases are TGTGCCAGCAGCGTGAACAGAGCCTACAATGAGCAGTTCTTC.